The 26 T cell receptor beta chains reported below all come from one sample, sequenced in a study of T cells in Graves' hyperthyroidism and ophthalmopathy. The CDR3 regions of TCR beta were amplified from RNA transcripts. During a first-round RT-PCR of the TCR CDR3, the HTBI primer set was used. TCRdb analysed the multiplex PCR reads with MiXCR anew, one entry per CDR3 protein. The table shows fewer than 450,000 distinct CDR3 sequences, with about 17% occurring only once. Sequencing was performed on blood. These receptors all stem from a woman in her 30s with Graves' hyperthyroidism that later progressed to Graves' ophthalmopathy.

The sample holds a few counts of this clonotype. The chain is built from TRBV28 and TRBJ1-2; D not certain. Per the germline V gene, CDR1 is MDHEN and CDR2 is SYDVKM. Deletions cut 6 bases from V and 7 bases from J, with 12 bases between. This CDR3 spans 12 amino acids. The CDR3 sequence is CASRGYESGYTF. The DNA of the CDR3 is TGTGCCAGCAGGGGGTATGAGAGTGGCTACACCTTC.

This clonotype was observed many times. The genes are TRBV28 and TRBJ2-7; 10 bases agree with TRBD1. CDR3 size: 15 residues. Trimming at V came to 5 bases and at J to 4 bases, leaving 8 bases not matched to a gene. Germline values: CDR1 MDHEN, CDR2 SYDVKM. This CDR3 is CASSPGDRGIYEQYF. In DNA form, the CDR3 reads TGTGCCAGCAGTCCTGGGGACAGGGGAATTTACGAGCAGTACTTC. Full variable domain (remainder filled in from reference TRBV28 and TRBJ2-7): DVKVTQSSRYLVKRTGEKVFLECVQDMDHENMFWYRQDPGLGLRLIYFSYDVKMKEKGDIPEGYSVSREKKERFSLILESASTNQTSMYLCASSPGDRGIYEQYFGPGTRLTVT.

This clonotype has ten or more counts. V is TRBV27 and J is TRBJ2-7, with 10 bases fitting TRBD2. Losses at the gene ends were 2 bases for V and 0 bases for J; bases not matched to a gene: 1. The CDR3 length is 15 residues. Looked up from germline, CDR1 is MNHEY and CDR2 is SMNVEV (reference sequence). CDR3 bases: TGTGCCAGCAGTTTACGACTAGCGGGCTCCTACGAGCAGTACTTC. This codes for CASSLRLAGSYEQYF.

The CDR3 is CASQTGPTEAFF. CDR3 in DNA: TGCGCCAGCCAGACGGGACCAACTGAAGCTTTCTTT. The chain couples TRBV10-2 to TRBJ1-1, with TRBD1 as a possible D gene (5 bases). V was cut by 8 bases and J by 5 bases, with 12 bases left in between. This CDR3 has 12 residues. Germline lookup yields CDR1 WSHSY and CDR2 SAAADI.

The chain couples TRBV2 to TRBJ2-7; the match to TRBD2 covers 7 bases. The V and J ends lost 6 bases and 4 bases, in that order; junction bases with no gene match: 6. CDR1 is SNHLY, CDR2 FYNNEI, per germline. The CDR3 sequence is 13 residues long. In nucleotides, the CDR3 is TGTGCCAGCAGGCCGACCGGGGGGTACGAGCAGTACTTC. This encodes CASRPTGGYEQYF.

This clonotype came up many times. The chain combines TRBV30 with TRBJ1-2; D remains unclear. V was cut by 0 bases and J by 7 bases, with 12 bases left in between. Germline values: CDR1 GTSNPN, CDR2 SVGIG (reference sequence). CDR3 length: 13 amino acids. The CDR3 region is CAWSVSRVGGYTF. The CDR3, as DNA: TGTGCCTGGAGTGTATCGCGGGTGGGTGGCTACACCTTC.

Ten or more counts support this clonotype. The chain carries TRBV11-2 and TRBJ2-2; a weak D match, TRBD2 (5 bases). There are 13 residues in the CDR3. Germline loops: CDR1 SGHAT, CDR2 FQNNGV. Deletions cut 5 bases from V and 5 bases from J, with 9 bases between. The chain's CDR3 is CASSGPGTGELFF. CDR3 sequence (DNA): TGTGCCAGCAGCGGCCCGGGGACCGGGGAGCTGTTTTTT.

Many counts were recorded for this clonotype. The chain uses TRBV28 and TRBJ1-3, with a possible D match to TRBD1 (6 bases). Germline CDR1 reads MDHEN; CDR2 reads SYDVKM. The CDR3 consists of 19 residues. V was shortened by 2 bases and J by 0 bases, with 20 bases between the two germline ends. The CDR3 sequence: CASSLPFGTPQTSGNTIYF. In nucleotides, the CDR3 is TGTGCCAGCAGTTTACCGTTCGGGACACCCCAAACCTCTGGAAACACCATATATTTT.

This clonotype was seen repeatedly, ten times or more. CDR3 DNA sequence: TGCGCCAGCAGTGACAGAGAAAGGGGGAACAATCAGCCCCAGCATTTT. Residues: CASSDRERGNNQPQHF. The V gene is TRBV10-2, the J gene TRBJ1-5, with D tentatively TRBD1 (6 bases). Germline lookup yields CDR1 WSHSY and CDR2 SAAADI. The CDR3 extends over 16 amino acids. Trimming took 3 bases from V and 3 from J, leaving 15 bases between them.

This clonotype was counted at least ten times. This chain joins TRBV3-1 and TRBJ2-3; no clear D gene. The CDR3 is 11 residues long. With 8 bases removed from V and 5 bases from J, the gap between germline ends came to 8 bases. CDR1 LGHDT and CDR2 YNNKEL come from the germline V gene (reference sequence). The CDR3 is CASELGDTQYF. The DNA for the CDR3 is TGTGCCAGCGAGTTAGGAGATACGCAGTATTTT.

This chain connects TRBV12-3 or TRBV12-4 to TRBJ1-5, with 9 bases that match TRBD1. V shed 3 bases and J 3 bases; nucleotides not matched to a gene: 3. CDR3 length: 15 residues. CDR3 nucleotide sequence: TGTGCCAGCAGTTTCGGACAGGGGTTCAATCAGCCCCAGCATTTT. Its translation is CASSFGQGFNQPQHF.

This clonotype was seen a handful of times. Given a much more abundant clone one base away, this may be a read error. The J gene is TRBJ2-7, the V gene TRBV28, with 7 nucleotides matching TRBD1. J gave up 3 bases and V 3 bases, and 5 bases lay outside the gene matches. Germline CDR1 and CDR2: MDHEN and SYDVKM. The CDR3 contains 14 residues. The CDR3 sequence: CASSFGTDYYEQYF. The DNA of the CDR3 is TGTGCCAGCAGTTTCGGGACAGACTACTACGAGCAGTACTTC. The whole variable domain, filled in from reference TRBV28 and TRBJ2-7, reads DVKVTQSSRYLVKRTGEKVFLECVQDMDHENMFWYRQDPGLGLRLIYFSYDVKMKEKGDIPEGYSVSREKKERFSLILESASTNQTSMYLCASSFGTDYYEQYFGPGTRLTVT.

This clonotype has more than one count but fewer than ten. The genes are TRBV9 and TRBJ2-3, with 8 bases that match TRBD2. Looked up from germline, CDR1 is SGDLS and CDR2 is YYNGEE. The length of the CDR3 is 17 residues. With V trimmed by 3 bases and J by 2 bases, 11 bases remained unmatched. This CDR3 is CASSDTEAGVITDTQYF. As DNA, the CDR3 is TGTGCCAGCAGCGATACAGAAGCGGGAGTTATCACAGATACGCAGTATTTT.

This clonotype was seen repeatedly, ten times or more. The CDR3 here is CAWSQQGNQPQHF. The CDR3 DNA reads as TGTGCCTGGAGCCAACAGGGCAATCAGCCCCAGCATTTT. The chain is built from TRBV30 and TRBJ1-5, with D perhaps matching TRBD1 (5 bases). The CDR3 consists of 13 residues. V was shortened by 3 bases and J by 2 bases, with 8 bases between the two germline ends. CDR1 GTSNPN and CDR2 SVGIG come from the germline V gene (reference sequence).

This clonotype was seen only a few times. The genes are TRBV20-1 and TRBJ1-4; no clear D. Trimming shortened V by 4 bases and J by 8 bases, and 17 bases separated the two germline ends. The CDR3 is 14 residues long. Germline assignment: CDR1 DFQATT and CDR2 SNEGSKA (reference sequence). The CDR3 bases are TGCAGTGCTACCCCCCGGGGTCTACGAGAAAAACTGTTTTTT. It is translated as CSATPRGLREKLFF.

This clonotype was observed at least ten times. The gene calls are TRBV28 and TRBJ2-7, with TRBD1 matching 10 bases. The CDR3 has 13 residues. The germline CDR1 and CDR2 sequences are MDHEN and SYDVKM. The ends lost 6 bases at V and 5 bases at J; junction bases unmatched: 4. This CDR3 reads CASRGTGEDEQYF. CDR3 sequence (DNA): TGTGCCAGCAGAGGGACAGGGGAAGACGAGCAGTACTTC.

This clonotype was seen at least ten times. V and J are TRBV28 and TRBJ2-1, with D possibly being TRBD2 (5 bases). Per germline, CDR1 MDHEN and CDR2 SYDVKM. The CDR3 totals 17 residues. V was pared by 0 bases and J by 0 bases, with 12 bases between. The CDR3 region is CASSLWDWRSSYNEQFF. CDR3 sequence (DNA): TGTGCCAGCAGTTTATGGGACTGGCGGAGCTCCTACAATGAGCAGTTCTTC.

This clonotype was detected ten times or more. The chain has TRBV4-2 and TRBJ1-2, with no clear D. Germline V gene data show CDR1 as LGHNA and CDR2 as YNFKEQ. The CDR3 has 14 residues. The V and J ends lost 4 bases and 3 bases respectively, with 12 bases between them. CDR3 sequence reads: CASSLSDVDYGYTF. For the CDR3, the DNA is TGTGCCAGCAGCCTAAGCGACGTAGACTATGGCTACACCTTC.

This clonotype has more than one count but fewer than ten. The chain has TRBV4-2 and TRBJ1-2; D remains ambiguous. V was clipped by 0 bases and J by 8 bases, with 16 bases between them. CDR3 size: 15 residues. Germline-derived CDR1 and CDR2 are LGHNA and YNFKEQ. The CDR3 DNA follows: TGTGCCAGCAGCCAAGACGGGCGCCCTTTCCTAGGCTACACCTTC. Amino acids: CASSQDGRPFLGYTF.

About this clonotype: A read error may explain this, as a much larger clone is one base away. The chain joins TRBV5-1 to TRBJ2-1; 10 positions agree with TRBD2. This CDR3 contains 17 residues. The junction had 17 bases not matched to a gene; V was cut back by 7 bases and J by 7 bases. The germline gives CDR1 SGHRS, CDR2 YFSETQ. The CDR3 DNA reads TGCGCCAGCCGCAGGCTAGCGGGAGCCGATGTGATAAATGAGCAGTTCTTC. This encodes CASRRLAGADVINEQFF.

Many counts were recorded for this clonotype. The chain joins TRBV7-2 to TRBJ2-3; D gene unclear. The V and J ends lost 1 base and 5 bases respectively, with 16 bases between them. This CDR3 comprises 16 residues. In germline, CDR1 is SGHTA, CDR2 FQGNSA. The CDR3 coding sequence is TGTGCCAGCAGCTTAGTCCCCCCTGGCCTCGGAGATACGCAGTATTTT. Protein product: CASSLVPPGLGDTQYF.

This clonotype has just a few counts. The chain employs TRBV6-2 or TRBV6-3 and TRBJ2-7; tentative D call: TRBD1 (6 bases). This CDR3 region has 12 residues. Germline-derived CDR1 and CDR2 are MNHEY and SVGEGT. V was cut by 8 bases and J by 3 bases, with 11 bases left in between. The DNA for the CDR3 is TGTGCCAGCGCAGGGGATGGCTACGAGCAGTACTTC. Protein: CASAGDGYEQYF.

This clonotype was recorded at least ten times. The gene calls are TRBV7-2 and TRBJ2-5; no clear D. CDR1 and CDR2 from the germline V gene are SGHTA and FQGNSA. V shed 0 bases and J shed 1 base, with 6 bases lying between them. This CDR3 is built from 14 residues. The CDR3 bases are TGTGCCAGCAGCTTAGCGACGGTCCAAGAGACCCAGTACTTC. Amino acid sequence: CASSLATVQETQYF.

This clonotype has only a few counts. The chain carries TRBV6-1 and TRBJ2-5, with TRBD2 as a possible D gene (6 bases). This CDR3 spans 13 amino acids. The germline V and J ends were trimmed by 6 bases and 3 bases, with 11 bases remaining between them. Germline V CDR1 and CDR2: MNHNS, SASEGT. The DNA for the CDR3 is TGTGCCAGCAGACCGCCGGGGGAAGAGACCCAGTACTTC. Residues: CASRPPGEETQYF.

The rearrangement joins TRBV10-3 to TRBJ2-7; 7 bases match TRBD1. The V and J ends lost 0 bases and 1 base, in that order; junction bases with no gene match: 12. From germline, CDR1 is ENHRY and CDR2 SYGVKD. The CDR3 sequence is 18 residues long. This CDR3 is CAISESLVRTGSSYEQYF. CDR3 bases: TGTGCCATCAGTGAGTCGCTCGTTAGGACAGGTTCTTCCTACGAGCAGTACTTC.

This clonotype was detected only a few times. The rearrangement joins TRBV7-9 to TRBJ2-1; D ambiguous. V lost 7 bases to trimming and J lost 3 bases, with 13 bases between them. The CDR3 consists of 14 residues. Germline values: CDR1 SEHNR, CDR2 FQNEAQ (reference sequence). The CDR3 bases are TGTGCCAGCACTAGAGAACGGTTCTACAATGAGCAGTTCTTC. Translated, it gives CASTRERFYNEQFF. Drawing the rest from reference TRBV7-9 and TRBJ2-1, the complete variable domain is DTGVSQNPRHKITKRGQNVTFRCDPISEHNRLYWYRQTLGQGPEFLTYFQNEAQLEKSRLLSDRFSAERPKGSFSTLEIQRTEQGDSAMYLCASTRERFYNEQFFGPGTRLTVL.